One and the same sample provided the 19 T cell receptor beta chains below, sequenced in a study of blood T cell repertoires in COVID-19. Libraries were prepared by immunoSEQ multiplex PCR; TCRdb keeps only in-frame clonotypes and omits some of them. The sample lists fewer than 90,000 clones, 78% occurring once. The sample was peripheral blood. Source of these receptors: an older man with COVID-19, enrolled during active disease.

The chain recombines TRBV27 with TRBJ2-7; TRBD1 matches at 7 bases. This CDR3 comprises 14 residues. Germline CDR1 is MNHEY and CDR2 is SMNVEV (reference sequence). Trimming at V came to 5 bases and at J to 4 bases, leaving 8 bases not matched to a gene. For the CDR3, the DNA is TGTGCCAGCAGTCCCTCGGACAGGTATTACGAGCAGTACTTC. It specifies CASSPSDRYYEQYF.

V gene TRBV5-6 combines with J gene TRBJ1-2; no definite D call. This CDR3 region has 12 residues. The V and J ends lost 1 base and 7 bases respectively, with 8 bases between them. The germline gives CDR1 SGHDT, CDR2 YYEEEE. The CDR3 spells CASSLRLAGYTF. DNA for the CDR3: TGTGCCAGCAGCTTGCGTCTGGCTGGCTACACCTTC.

The gene calls are TRBV5-1 and TRBJ1-4, with 9 bases identical to TRBD1. Per germline, CDR1 SGHRS and CDR2 YFSETQ. Trimming removed 2 bases from V and 4 bases from J; junction bases left unmatched: 3. The CDR3 is 15 residues long. The DNA of the CDR3 is TGCGCCAGCAGCTTACAGGGGGCGCTTAATGAAAAACTGTTTTTT. This translates into CASSLQGALNEKLFF.

The chain is built from TRBV19 and TRBJ1-5, with a weak D call TRBD1 (6 bases). The V and J ends lost 1 base and 1 base respectively, with 17 bases between them. The germline gives CDR1 LNHDA, CDR2 SQIVND (reference sequence). The CDR3 is made up of 18 amino acids. As DNA, the CDR3 is TGTGCCAGTAGTATAGGACCAGGACAGTTTCGGAGCAATCAGCCCCAGCATTTT. This translates into CASSIGPGQFRSNQPQHF.

The V call is TRBV11-2, the J call TRBJ2-7; 10 bases are shared with TRBD1. The CDR3 extends over 15 amino acids. V was clipped by 5 bases and J by 5 bases; unmatched bases: 9. In germline, CDR1 is SGHAT, CDR2 FQNNGV. As DNA, the CDR3 is TGTGCCAGCAGCCAACAAGGGACAGGGGTCGACGAGCAGTACTTC. Protein: CASSQQGTGVDEQYF.

This clone was observed a few times. The chain uses TRBV7-8 and TRBJ2-7; 8 bases fit TRBD1. The junction had 5 bases not matched to a gene; V was cut back by 4 bases and J by 0 bases. Germline V gene lookup returns CDR1 SGHVS and CDR2 FQNEAQ. The CDR3 sequence is 15 residues long. Here the CDR3 DNA reads TGTGCCAGCAGCTCCCCGGACAGGGCCTCCTACGAGCAGTACTTC. It encodes CASSSPDRASYEQYF.

V is TRBV19 and J is TRBJ1-2, with unresolved D. Deletions cut 5 bases from V and 1 base from J, with 8 bases between. The CDR3 consists of 13 residues. CDR1 and CDR2 (germline): LNHDA, SQIVND (reference sequence). The CDR3 DNA follows: TGTGCCAGTAGTGGGCAGAGTAACTATGGCTACACCTTC. Its translation: CASSGQSNYGYTF.

The CDR3 nucleotides read TGTGCCAGCAGTTCCCGGACAGGGAATACTGAAGCTTTCTTT. This gives the protein CASSSRTGNTEAFF. This chain connects TRBV6-2 or TRBV6-3 to TRBJ1-1; 8 positions match TRBD1. V was clipped by 4 bases and J by 5 bases; unmatched bases: 6. Germline lookup yields CDR1 MNHEY and CDR2 SVGEGT. The CDR3 is made up of 14 amino acids.

The chain uses TRBV7-6 and TRBJ2-2; the D gene is possibly TRBD1 (5 bases). The CDR3 is 15 residues long. Between the trimmed V and J ends, which lost 5 bases and 3 bases, there was a span of 13 bases. Germline V lookup: CDR1 SGHVS, CDR2 FNYEAQ. CDR3 nucleotide sequence: TGTGCCAGCAGCGTGGACATACCCTACACCGGGGAGCTGTTTTTT. Amino acid sequence: CASSVDIPYTGELFF.

The chain employs TRBV11-3 and TRBJ1-6, with no clear D. CDR3 size: 14 residues. V lost 0 bases, J lost 8 bases, and 8 bases lay in between. CDR1 is SGHNT and CDR2 is YENEEA in the germline V gene. The CDR3 region has the DNA TGTGCCAGCAGCTTAGATCCCCTATATTCACCCCTCCACTTT. This translates into CASSLDPLYSPLHF.

CDR3 amino acids: CASSPRGQVTQPQHF. The CDR3 nucleotides read TGTGCCAGCTCACCACGGGGACAGGTAACTCAGCCCCAGCATTTT. The rearrangement uses TRBV18 and TRBJ1-5; the match to TRBD1 covers 8 bases. With 1 base clipped from V and 6 bases from J, the junction kept 5 bases outside the gene matches. Germline V CDR1 and CDR2: KGHSH, LQKENI. CDR3 length: 15 amino acids.

J is TRBJ2-4 and V is TRBV19, with 11 bases identical to TRBD2. CDR1 is LNHDA and CDR2 is SQIVND in the germline V gene (reference sequence). This CDR3 comprises 17 residues. The trim removed 5 bases at V and 6 bases at J, leaving 12 bases unmatched. CDR3: CASSPKRASGGSNIQYF. Written as DNA, the CDR3 is TGTGCCAGTAGTCCCAAACGGGCTAGCGGGGGGTCAAACATTCAGTACTTC. The whole variable domain, filled in from reference TRBV19 and TRBJ2-4, reads DGGITQSPKYLFRKEGQNVTLSCEQNLNHDAMYWYRQDPGQGLRLIYYSQIVNDFQKGDIAEGYSVSREKKESFPLTVTSAQKNPTAFYLCASSPKRASGGSNIQYFGAGTRLSVL.

The chain employs TRBV6-1 and TRBJ2-5; D is unresolved. The CDR3 has 11 residues. Germline V gives CDR1 MNHNS, CDR2 SASEGT. The V gene lost 3 bases and the J gene lost 7 bases, with 6 bases spanning the gap. CDR3 sequence: CASSDERTQYF. The CDR3 coding sequence is TGTGCCAGCAGTGATGAGCGGACCCAGTACTTC.

The chain carries TRBV6-5 and TRBJ2-3, with D possibly TRBD2 on 6 matching bases. V lost 2 bases, J lost 0 bases, and 9 bases lay in between. This CDR3 is built from 15 residues. CDR1 is MNHEY and CDR2 is SVGAGI in the germline V gene. CDR3 residues: CASSYDGTSTDTQYF. Here the CDR3 DNA reads TGTGCCAGCAGTTACGACGGGACTAGCACAGATACGCAGTATTTT.

The rearrangement links TRBV4-3 to TRBJ2-1, with TRBD2 matching over 9 bases. In germline, CDR1 is LGHNA, CDR2 YSLEER. The CDR3 is 17 residues long. J lost 7 bases, V lost 4 bases, and 14 bases had no gene match. As DNA, the CDR3 is TGCGCCAGCAGCCGCGCAAGGGGAGCGGGAGGCAGGAATGAGCAGTTCTTC. Protein: CASSRARGAGGRNEQFF.

The chain joins TRBV30 to TRBJ2-7, with TRBD1 matching over 9 bases. J lost 5 bases, V lost 3 bases, and 11 bases had no gene match. This CDR3 is built from 15 residues. CDR1 is GTSNPN, CDR2 SVGIG, per germline (reference sequence). The CDR3 DNA reads as TGTGCCTGGAGACAACCAGACAGGGGGTGGGACGAGCAGTACTTC. Translated: CAWRQPDRGWDEQYF.

The rearrangement uses TRBV10-3 and TRBJ2-7; 11 bases map to TRBD2. From germline, CDR1 is ENHRY and CDR2 SYGVKD. V lost 5 bases, J lost 0 bases, and 6 bases stayed unmatched. The CDR3 totals 16 residues. This chain's CDR3 is CAISPGLAGNSYEQYF. The DNA for the CDR3 is TGTGCCATCAGTCCCGGACTAGCGGGTAACTCCTACGAGCAGTACTTC.

The chain combines TRBV6-5 with TRBJ2-5; 13 bases align to TRBD2. CDR1 is MNHEY, CDR2 SVGAGI, per germline. The CDR3 contains 15 residues. V trimming: 0 bases; J trimming: 5 bases; junction bases outside the gene matches: 0. The CDR3 sequence is CASSYSLAGGETQYF. The CDR3 bases are TGTGCCAGCAGTTACTCACTAGCGGGAGGGGAGACCCAGTACTTC.

The chain combines TRBV5-6 with TRBJ2-7; possibly TRBD2 for D (5 bases). This CDR3 spans 12 amino acids. The V gene's germline CDR1 is SGHDT and CDR2 YYEEEE. V lost 2 bases to trimming and J lost 5 bases, with 8 bases between them. The CDR3 sequence: CASSFRRNEQYF. CDR3 nucleotide sequence: TGTGCCAGCAGCTTTCGGAGGAACGAGCAGTACTTC.